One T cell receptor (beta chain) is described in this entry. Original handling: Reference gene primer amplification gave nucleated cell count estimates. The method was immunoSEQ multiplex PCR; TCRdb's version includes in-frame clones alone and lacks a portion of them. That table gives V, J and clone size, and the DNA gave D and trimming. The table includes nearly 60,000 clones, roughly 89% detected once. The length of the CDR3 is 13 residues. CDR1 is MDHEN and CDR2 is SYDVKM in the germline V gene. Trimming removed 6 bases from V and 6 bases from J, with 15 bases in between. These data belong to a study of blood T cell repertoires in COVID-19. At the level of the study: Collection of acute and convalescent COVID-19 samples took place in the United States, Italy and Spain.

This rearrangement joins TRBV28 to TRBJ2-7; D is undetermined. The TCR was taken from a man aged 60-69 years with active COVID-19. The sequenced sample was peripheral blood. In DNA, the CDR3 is TGTGCCAGCAGCCTAATAAACCCCTCCGAGCAGTACTTC. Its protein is CASSLINPSEQYF.